A single sample is the source of the 6 T cell receptor beta chains below, sequenced in a study of shared clonotypes between healthy human individuals. Here immunoSEQ multiplex PCR was the method, and the copy in TCRdb shows in-frame clones only, minus some. The sample yields under 1,900,000 clones, roughly 98.5% seen once. Sequenced material: naive CD4+ T cells sorted from blood. Subset given: CD45RA+ positively selected. The receptors here all came from a man aged 25-45 years in good health.

Here the CDR3 DNA reads TGTGCCAGCGAACCATTGAACACCGGGGAGCTGTTTTTT. As protein: CASEPLNTGELFF. The gene calls are TRBV7-2 and TRBJ2-2; D is undetermined. Deletions cut 8 bases from V and 1 base from J, with 8 bases between. The CDR3 has 13 residues. Germline CDR1 is SGHTA and CDR2 is FQGNSA.

The rearrangement links TRBV6-5 to TRBJ1-1; D gene uncertain. Germline V gene sequence: CDR1 MNHEY, CDR2 SVGAGI. CDR3 length: 11 amino acids. V was pared by 10 bases and J by 7 bases, with 13 bases between. The CDR3 nucleotides are TGTGCCACCCGACGGAGCCTTGAAGCTTTCTTT. It encodes CATRRSLEAFF.

V gene TRBV5-5 combines with J gene TRBJ2-7, with 7 nucleotides matching TRBD2. The ends lost 4 bases at V and 5 bases at J; junction bases unmatched: 9. The CDR3 runs to 14 residues. CDR1 and CDR2 from the germline V gene are SGHKS and YYEKEE (reference sequence). The CDR3 DNA follows: TGTGCCAGCAGCAAGACGGGACTACCAGACGAGCAGTACTTC. As protein: CASSKTGLPDEQYF.

This clone appeared a single time. The CDR3 sequence: CASSFGLAGGSTDTQYF. The CDR3 nucleotides are TGCGCCAGCAGCTTCGGTTTAGCGGGAGGTTCCACAGATACGCAGTATTTT. The chain uses TRBV5-1 and TRBJ2-3; 10 bases align to TRBD2. The junction had 8 bases not matched to a gene; V was cut back by 2 bases and J by 2 bases. The V gene's germline CDR1 is SGHRS and CDR2 YFSETQ. There are 17 residues in the CDR3.

The chain couples TRBV4-2 to TRBJ1-5; TRBD1 might be the D (6 bases). Germline lookup yields CDR1 LGHNA and CDR2 YNFKEQ. V lost 0 bases and J 0 bases, leaving 6 bases between the germline ends. The CDR3 has 15 residues. For the CDR3, the DNA is TGTGCCAGCAGCCAAGAGGGGGCTAGCAATCAGCCCCAGCATTTT. This translates into CASSQEGASNQPQHF.

The chain couples TRBV19 to TRBJ1-5, with 8 bases lining up with TRBD1. Per germline, CDR1 LNHDA and CDR2 SQIVND (reference sequence). Trimming removed 6 bases from V and 3 bases from J; junction bases left unmatched: 10. This CDR3 is built from 16 residues. The CDR3 nucleotides are TGTGCCAGTAGATCGGACAGGGAAGAGGTCAATCAGCCCCAGCATTTT. Protein sequence: CASRSDREEVNQPQHF.